This T cell receptor (beta chain) was recorded in a study of blood T cell repertoires in COVID-19 (dated by TCRdb to 2020 to 2021). Looking at the study overall: Collaborator samples came from the United States, Italy and Spain and covered acute and convalescent phases of COVID-19. The prospective study material was composed of cDNA or gDNA derived from T cells, B-cell-depleted T cells, or PBMCs. Deeply sampled blood TCRbeta repertoires from subjects exposed to, actively infected with, or recovered from COVID-19 were included in the dataset. The repertoires were made available in a free public database intended to serve as a resource for research on the immune response to SARS-CoV-2. The samples were drawn from the first 160 participants of the ongoing ImmuneRACE study and from some 1,300 subjects provided by 6 global collaborators. Sample metadata almost always included a de-identified subject ID, COVID-19 status, age in years and sex. Where available, HLA class I and class II types were obtained from metadata supplied by the sample provider rather than from assay-based typing. On the study overall, not on this receptor specifically: How much clinical and demographic metadata was included differed by source and by participant, and the metadata was provided uncurated.

TCRbeta CDR3 regions were amplified from genomic DNA by means of the immunoSEQ Assay, a bias-controlled multiplex PCR. The study's own analysis went as follows. The number of nucleated cells in each sample was estimated from the amplification of reference gene primers within the assay. To quantify the absolute abundance of each unique TCRbeta CDR3 rearrangement, sequence reads were collapsed and filtered. For each sample, productive Simpson clonality was calculated as the square root of Simpson's diversity index across productive rearrangements. Entries here come from immuneACCESS through TCRdb and include only in-frame sequences with V and J called. Some clones fail to appear in such tables; in the studies checked, an unresolved V gene covers under half of the shortfall, and the cause of the remainder is unknown. That table is the source of V, J and clone size, and D and trimming were worked out from the DNA. The sample table shows 200,000 to 250,000 clones, and approximately 80% are seen once. Approximately 1.8% of the sample lies in the top ten.

This clone has a handful of counts. Its binding antigen is unknown. No much larger clone exists at a distance of one base, and base qualities are not known. Enrolling through a virtual design, the prospective study's participants ranged in age from roughly 18 to 89 years and lived across some 22 United States geographic areas. To assign participants to cohorts, the prospective study relied on clinical history that participants themselves reported in a screening survey and a study questionnaire. Recovered participants in ImmuneRACE Cohort 3 were defined by two consecutive negative NP/OP PCR tests, clearance by a healthcare professional, or resolution of symptoms. In the prospective study, whole blood, serum and a nasopharyngeal or oropharyngeal swab were collected from each participant by mobile phlebotomists. Prospective study participants could optionally give additional blood draws and questionnaires over an approximately two-month period. Blood samples from the prospective study were shipped frozen or at room temperature prior to DNA extraction.

The CDR3 covers 14 residues, taking in both the cysteine and the phenylalanine. The DNA shown is the 42-base CDR3, in frame from base 1. V has 3 bases trimmed and J has 7 bases trimmed; junction bases matching no gene number 5. In the germline V gene, CDR1 corresponds to SNHLY and CDR2 to FYNNEI. Sequenced: PBMCs or T cells enriched from blood (not recorded which). This TCR derives from a man in his fifties or sixties who had recovered from COVID-19. The V gene is TRBV2 and the J gene is TRBJ2-4, with 8 middle bases fitting TRBD1. The CDR3 region reads CASSDDRGRNIQYF. The nucleotide sequence is TGTGCCAGCAGTGACGACAGGGGTAGGAACATTCAGTACTTC.